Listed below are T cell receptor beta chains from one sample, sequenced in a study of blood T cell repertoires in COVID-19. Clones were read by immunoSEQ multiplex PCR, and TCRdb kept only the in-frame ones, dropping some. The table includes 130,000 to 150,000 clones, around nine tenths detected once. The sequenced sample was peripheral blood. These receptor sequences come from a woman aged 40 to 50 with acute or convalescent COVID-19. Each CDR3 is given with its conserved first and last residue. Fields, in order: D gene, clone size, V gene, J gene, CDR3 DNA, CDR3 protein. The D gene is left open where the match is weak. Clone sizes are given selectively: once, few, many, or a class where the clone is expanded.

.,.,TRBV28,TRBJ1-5,TGTGCCAGCATTGGGAGGTGGAATGCCAATCAGCCCCAGCATTTT,CASIGRWNANQPQHF
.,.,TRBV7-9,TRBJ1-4,TGTGCCAGCAGCCCTGGCAGGGGTGGTAATGAAAAACTGTTTTTT,CASSPGRGGNEKLFF
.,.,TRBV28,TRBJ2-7,TGTGCCAGCAGGCCGGGGGGCCAGGACGGGCAGTACTTC,CASRPGGQDGQYF
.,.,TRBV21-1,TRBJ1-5,TGTGCCAGCAGCAATCCCCAGAAAACAAATCAGCCCCAGCATTTT,CASSNPQKTNQPQHF
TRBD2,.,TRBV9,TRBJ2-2,TGTGCCCGCAGCGTTGATGGACTAGCGGGGGGGTTAAACGGGGAGCTGTTTTTT,CARSVDGLAGGLNGELFF
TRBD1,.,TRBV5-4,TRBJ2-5,TGTGCCAGCAGCAGCGACAGGGGGCGAGAGACCCAGTACTTC,CASSSDRGRETQYF
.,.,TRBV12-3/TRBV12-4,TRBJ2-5,TGTGCCAGCAGTTTAGCACCCGGGGAGACCCAGTACTTC,CASSLAPGETQYF
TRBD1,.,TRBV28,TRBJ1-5,TGTGCCAGCAGTTGGTCACAGGGGGGGGATCAGCCCCAGCATTTT,CASSWSQGGDQPQHF
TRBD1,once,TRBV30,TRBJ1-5,TGTGCCTCACAAGGGACAGGCTTCAATCAGCCCCAGCATTTT,CASQGTGFNQPQHF
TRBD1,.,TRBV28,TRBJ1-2,TGTGCCAGCAGTTTGGGGGACAGGGCCCGAAGGGCCTATGGCTACACCTTC,CASSLGDRARRAYGYTF
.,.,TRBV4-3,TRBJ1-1,TGCGCCAGCAGCCAATATCAGGGATCTCCTGAAGCTTTCTTT,CASSQYQGSPEAFF
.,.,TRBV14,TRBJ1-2,TGTGCCAGCAGCCAAGTGGGACTCGGCGGGTACACCTTC,CASSQVGLGGYTF
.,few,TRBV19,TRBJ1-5,TGTGCCAGTAGTCCATGGGGTTTTAACAGGGCCTTTAGCAATCAGCCCCAGCATTTT,CASSPWGFNRAFSNQPQHF
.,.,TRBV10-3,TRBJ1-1,TGTGCCATAAAAAGGGGGGGTGACACTGAAGCTTTCTTT,CAIKRGGDTEAFF
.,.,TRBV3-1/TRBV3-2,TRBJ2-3,TGTGCCAGCAGCCAAGCCTCGTTGGGGGGAGGTACGCAGTATTTT,CASSQASLGGGTQYF
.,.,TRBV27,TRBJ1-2,TGTGCCAGCAGTCCCTCGACCAGGGGTGGGGGCTACACCTTC,CASSPSTRGGGYTF
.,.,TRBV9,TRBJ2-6,TGTGCCAGCAGCCCATCAGATGGGGCCAACGTCCTGACTTTC,CASSPSDGANVLTF
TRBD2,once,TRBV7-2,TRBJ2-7,TGTGCCAGCAACAAGGGGACTAGTGAGCAGCAGTACTTC,CASNKGTSEQQYF
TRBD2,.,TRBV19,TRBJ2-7,TGTGCCAGTAGTCCAACTAGCGGGGAATCCTACGAGCAGTACTTC,CASSPTSGESYEQYF
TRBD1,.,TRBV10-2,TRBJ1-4,TGCGCCAGCAGTGAGTCGAACGTCTGGACAGGGTTAGAAAAACTGTTTTTT,CASSESNVWTGLEKLFF
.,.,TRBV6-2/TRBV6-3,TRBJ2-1,TGTGCCAGCAGTTACCCCTCTGGGACGGGGAGGTATGAGCAGTTCTTC,CASSYPSGTGRYEQFF
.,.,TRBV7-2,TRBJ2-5,TGTGCCAGCAGCTATCCCCTATATTGGACCCAGTACTTC,CASSYPLYWTQYF
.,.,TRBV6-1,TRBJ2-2,TGTGCCAGCAGTGAAGAGCCCGGGGGGCCTTTTACCGGGGAGCTGTTTTTT,CASSEEPGGPFTGELFF
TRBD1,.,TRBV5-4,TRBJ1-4,TGTGCCAGCAGCGATACAGGGGTTAATGAAAAACTGTTTTTT,CASSDTGVNEKLFF
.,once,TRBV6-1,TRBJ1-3,TGTGCCAGCAGTGAAGCGACTGGGGGGGGCGCTGGAAACACCATATATTTT,CASSEATGGGAGNTIYF
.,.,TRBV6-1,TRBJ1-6,TGTGCCAGCAGTGAAGCCGCGCAGGGGTTATCTTCACCCCTCCACTTT,CASSEAAQGLSSPLHF
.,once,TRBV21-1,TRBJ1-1,TGTGCCAGCAGCAAAGAGAGGGGACATATCTTT,CASSKERGHIF
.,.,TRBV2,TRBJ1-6,TGTGCCAGCAGCGACAGGAATTCACCCCTCCACTTT,CASSDRNSPLHF
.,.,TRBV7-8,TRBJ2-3,TGTGCCAGCAGCGCAAAAGAGGGACAACCGCACACAGATACGCAGTATTTT,CASSAKEGQPHTDTQYF
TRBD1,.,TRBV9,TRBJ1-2,TGTGCCAGCAGCGTCGCCGGCGACAGGGGTAGTGGCTACACCTTC,CASSVAGDRGSGYTF
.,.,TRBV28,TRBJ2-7,TGTGCCAGCAGTCTAGTACCTACCTACGAGCAGTACTTC,CASSLVPTYEQYF
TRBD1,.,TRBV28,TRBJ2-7,TGTGCCAGGGGGCTCCGGGACAGGGGTTTTTACGAGCAGTACTTC,CARGLRDRGFYEQYF
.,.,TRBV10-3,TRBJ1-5,TGTGCCATCAAGGGGGATAGCAATCAGCCCCAGCATTTT,CAIKGDSNQPQHF
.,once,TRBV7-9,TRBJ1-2,TGTGCCAGCACCCCGGTAGGCTACACCTTC,CASTPVGYTF
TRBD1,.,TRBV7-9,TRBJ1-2,TGTGCCAGCAGCCCGAGGGGACAGGGCCCCTTAAGCACCTTC,CASSPRGQGPLSTF
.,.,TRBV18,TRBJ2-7,TGTGCCAGCTCACCCCTCCTGCTATCCTCCTCCTACGAGCAGTACTTC,CASSPLLLSSSYEQYF
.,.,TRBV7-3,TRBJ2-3,TGTGCCAGCAGCTTAGGAGGGATCAAGCAGTATTTT,CASSLGGIKQYF
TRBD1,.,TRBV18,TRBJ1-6,TGTGCCAGCTCACCCCCGGTGGGACAGGGGAATTCACCCCTCCACTTT,CASSPPVGQGNSPLHF
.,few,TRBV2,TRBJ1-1,TGTGCCAGCAAACGGGGAACTGAAGCTTTCTTT,CASKRGTEAFF
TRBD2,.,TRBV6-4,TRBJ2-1,TGTGCCAGCAGCGAACTAGCGGGGGGGCCTAGGGATGAGCAGTTCTTC,CASSELAGGPRDEQFF
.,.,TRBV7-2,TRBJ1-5,TGTGCCAGCAGCTTAGTCGGGTCAGGGAGGGGCAATCAGCCCCAGCATTTT,CASSLVGSGRGNQPQHF
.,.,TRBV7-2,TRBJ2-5,TGTGCCAGCAGCCCCCAAGGAGGGGCGAGGGAGACCCAGTACTTC,CASSPQGGARETQYF
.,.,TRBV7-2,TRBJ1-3,TGTGCCAGCAGCTTTGGGGCAGTAAACACCATATATTTT,CASSFGAVNTIYF
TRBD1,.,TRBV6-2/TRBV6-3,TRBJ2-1,TGTGCCAGCAGCCAGGACAGGGGGCAGTTCTTC,CASSQDRGQFF
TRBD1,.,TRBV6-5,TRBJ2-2,TGTGCCAGCATTAGAGACAGGGGAGTCACCGGGGAGCTGTTTTTT,CASIRDRGVTGELFF
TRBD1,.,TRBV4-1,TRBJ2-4,TGCGCCAGCAGCCAAGATAGGGGGCCTAGCAGTCAGTACTTC,CASSQDRGPSSQYF
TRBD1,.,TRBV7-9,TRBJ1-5,TGTGCCAGCAGCCCCCAGGGGGCTGGCAATCAGCCCCAGCATTTT,CASSPQGAGNQPQHF
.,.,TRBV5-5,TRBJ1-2,TGTGCCAGCAGCTTTGAGCGCCTCGGCGACTATGGCTACACCTTC,CASSFERLGDYGYTF
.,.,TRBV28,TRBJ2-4,TGTGCCAGCAGTCCGAAAAACATTCAGTACTTC,CASSPKNIQYF